This TCR beta chain was obtained from a study of CD8+ T cells in alopecia areata. Across the study: Tofacitinib administration to treated patients was oral, at 5 to 10 mg twice daily.

Concerning this clone: The antigen is undetermined. Other DNA sequences from this sample encode an identical CDR3 as well.

Starting from PBMCs, sorting isolated CD4+ and CD8+ T cells. Sequencing templates came from extracted RNA that was reverse transcribed into cDNA. Some clones are missing from TCRdb's copy, which holds only in-frame ones; the method was immunoSEQ multiplex PCR. The table lists about 250,000 clones, about two thirds of them singletons. From germline, CDR1 is SGDLS and CDR2 YYNGEE. The CDR3 consists of 14 residues. Trimming left V 0 bases short and J 3 bases short, with 6 bases between. Study conclusions and caveats: Patients shared TCRs less clearly than mice did, possibly owing to HLA. Researchers report lesional scalp, most notably alopecia totalis/universalis, outstripped normal scalp in clonality.

Sequencing used CD4+ T cells sorted from blood, obtained at week 0. This chain connects TRBV9 to TRBJ2-2; D uncertain. The source is a human donor with alopecia areata. The CDR3 region has the DNA TGTGCCAGCAGCGTAGGTCCTGACACCGGGGAGCTGTTTTTT. Protein: CASSVGPDTGELFF.